Listed below are T cell receptor beta chains from one sample, sequenced in a study of blood T cells in healthy people across ages. TCRdb re-analysed the 5' RACE reads in MiXCR, keeping a single row per CDR3 protein. The profile covers hundreds of thousands of distinct CDR3 sequences, with about 55% appearing a single time and about 38% taken by the ten largest. The sample was blood. The receptors stem from an elderly man in good health. CDR3s include the opening cysteine and the closing phenylalanine or tryptophan. A D gene is named only where the DNA matches it firmly. Clone sizes are given selectively: once, few, many, or a class where the clone is expanded.

j_gene	v_gene	len	d_gene	abundance	CDR3nt	CDR3aa
TRBJ2-1	TRBV2	15	TRBD2	few	TGTGCCAGCCTTGAGCGGGAGGTTGGGGGCAATGAGCAGTTCTTC	CASLEREVGGNEQFF
TRBJ2-7	TRBV20-1	14	-	-	TGCAGTGCTAGAGATCGCGGGACGGCCTACGAGCAGTACTTC	CSARDRGTAYEQYF
TRBJ2-3	TRBV6-5	16	TRBD1	once	TGTGCCAGCAGTTACACAGCGGGACAGGGGATGGGTACGCAGTATTTT	CASSYTAGQGMGTQYF
TRBJ2-1	TRBV20-1	14	TRBD1	few	TGCAGTGCTGGACAGGGGGCCCCCTACAATGAGCAGTTCTTC	CSAGQGAPYNEQFF
TRBJ2-5	TRBV6-6	12	TRBD2	-	TGTGCCACCTCCCTAGCGGACAATGAGCAGTACTTC	CATSLADNEQYF
TRBJ1-1	TRBV14	15	-	-	TGTGCCAGCAGCCCGACGTCGGGTAAGAGCACTGAAGCTTTCTTT	CASSPTSGKSTEAFF
TRBJ2-4	TRBV5-1	17	-	many	TGCGCCAGCAGCCCGTTGACGGTCAATCGGGCCAAAAACATTCAGTACTTC	CASSPLTVNRAKNIQYF
TRBJ2-6	TRBV5-1	15	-	few	TGCGCCAGCAGCTTGGTGGCGACTGGGGCCAACGTCCTGACTTTC	CASSLVATGANVLTF
TRBJ2-4	TRBV3-1	14	-	-	TGTGCCAGCAGCCACCGGGACACCAAAAACATTCAGTACTTC	CASSHRDTKNIQYF
TRBJ2-5	TRBV24-1	15	-	few	TGTGCCACCAGTGATTTGCCGCCCCTCGAGGAGACCCAGTACTTC	CATSDLPPLEETQYF
TRBJ2-3	TRBV6-4	13	-	-	TGTGCCAGCTCCCAAGACCACACAGATACGCAGTATTTT	CASSQDHTDTQYF
TRBJ1-2	TRBV29-1	9	-	few	TGCAGCGTTGGGGTTGGCTACACCTTC	CSVGVGYTF
TRBJ2-5	TRBV12-3/TRBV12-4	15	TRBD2	few	TGTGCCAGCAGTTCCTTACTAGCGGGTCAAGAGACCCAGTACTTC	CASSSLLAGQETQYF
TRBJ1-1	TRBV5-8	17	TRBD1	-	TGTGCCAGCAGCCGCCTAGACAGGGCCACAATGAACACTGAAGCTTTCTTT	CASSRLDRATMNTEAFF
TRBJ2-1	TRBV10-3	15	-	-	TGTGCCATCAGTGAGTCAACCGGGACTGGGAATGAGCAGTTCTTC	CAISESTGTGNEQFF
TRBJ2-3	TRBV6-1	16	TRBD2	once	TGTGCCAGCAGAAGCTTTAGCGGGAGGTCCCCAGATACGCAGTATTTT	CASRSFSGRSPDTQYF
TRBJ2-6	TRBV12-3/TRBV12-4	13	-	many	TGTGCCAGCAGTTCGGCGGGGGCCAACGTCCTGACTTTC	CASSSAGANVLTF
TRBJ1-1	TRBV29-1	10	-	-	TGCAGCGTTCACAGGACTGAAGCTTTCTTT	CSVHRTEAFF
TRBJ1-2	TRBV9	13	-	few	TGTGCCAGCAGCGAGGGGCCTGCTGGTGGCTACACCTTC	CASSEGPAGGYTF
TRBJ2-3	TRBV6-1	16	-	few	TGTGCCAGCAGAGAAGGACTTGCGACCCGCACAGATACGCAGTATTTT	CASREGLATRTDTQYF
TRBJ2-7	TRBV10-1	14	-	-	TGCGCCAGCAAAGTGACAGGCCCCAGGACCGAGCAGTACTTC	CASKVTGPRTEQYF
TRBJ2-7	TRBV5-6	12	-	-	TGTGCCAGCAGCCTCTTCGGTAACGAGCAGTACTTC	CASSLFGNEQYF
TRBJ2-5	TRBV18	13	-	-	TGTGCCAGCTCACCAGGGCGAGGGGAGACCCAGTACTTC	CASSPGRGETQYF
TRBJ2-5	TRBV12-3/TRBV12-4	14	TRBD1	-	TGTGCCAGCAGTCGGGACAGTAAAAAAGAGACCCAGTACTTC	CASSRDSKKETQYF
TRBJ1-6	TRBV11-2	15	-	once	TGTGCCAGCACCACGGTTGTCTCCTATAATTCACCCCCCCACTTT	CASTTVVSYNSPPHF
TRBJ1-2	TRBV7-3	13	TRBD1	-	TGTGTCAGCAGCAGGGGGAACCTTTATGGCTACACCTTC	CVSSRGNLYGYTF
TRBJ1-2	TRBV29-1	14	-	-	TGCAGCGTTGGGACTCTAGATCCCTACTATGGCTACACCTTC	CSVGTLDPYYGYTF
TRBJ2-1	TRBV24-1	16	TRBD1	once	TGTGCCACCAGTGATTCGGGCAGGGGGCCTTACAATGAGCAGTTCTTC	CATSDSGRGPYNEQFF
TRBJ2-7	TRBV2	15	TRBD2	-	TGTGCCAGCAAGCAACTTAGCGGGTTGACCTACGAGCAGTACTTC	CASKQLSGLTYEQYF
TRBJ2-6	TRBV5-1	16	-	many	TGCGCCAGCAGCTTGGCCCCTCACTCTGGGGCCAACGTCCTGACTTTC	CASSLAPHSGANVLTF
TRBJ2-7	TRBV7-6	15	-	once	TGTGCCAGCAGCTCCCAAATACACAGGGACCGAAAGCAGTACTTC	CASSSQIHRDRKQYF
TRBJ2-7	TRBV29-1	12	-	-	TGCAGCGTTGGCGACCGGACCGGCGAGCAGTACTTC	CSVGDRTGEQYF
TRBJ2-2	TRBV12-3/TRBV12-4	14	TRBD1	once	TGTGCCAGCAGTTTGACAGGGACGGGCGGGGAGCTGTTTTTT	CASSLTGTGGELFF
TRBJ2-3	TRBV14	14	TRBD1	few	TGTGCCAGCAGCCTCGTGACAGGGAGCAGATACGCGTATTTT	CASSLVTGSRYAYF
TRBJ1-4	TRBV7-9	11	-	-	TGTGCCAGCAGCCAGAGCGAAAAACTGTTTTTT	CASSQSEKLFF
TRBJ1-1	TRBV29-1	13	-	-	TGCAGCGTCGGCCCCCAGGCGGGCACTGAAGCTTTCTTT	CSVGPQAGTEAFF
TRBJ2-1	TRBV6-4	13	TRBD1	-	TGTGCCAGCAGTCAACTACAGGGGAGTGAGCAGTTCTTC	CASSQLQGSEQFF
TRBJ2-3	TRBV20-1	14	-	-	TGCAGTGCTAGAGTTAGCGGAAGCACAGATACGCAGTATTTT	CSARVSGSTDTQYF
TRBJ2-4	TRBV9	16	TRBD2	few	TGTGCCAGCAGCGTAGGTACTAGCGTTCGGGATAACATTCAGTACTTC	CASSVGTSVRDNIQYF
TRBJ2-2	TRBV3-1	17	TRBD2	-	TGTGCCAGCAGCCAGACTAGCGGGAGCATCTGCACCGGGGAGCTGTTTTTT	CASSQTSGSICTGELFF
TRBJ2-1	TRBV25-1	16	TRBD2	-	TGTGCCAGCAGCCCCGTAGCGGGTAGCTCCTACAATGAGCAGTTCTTC	CASSPVAGSSYNEQFF
TRBJ1-5	TRBV5-6	18	-	few	TGTGCCAGCAGCTTGGGGGAGTTGCGCCTTAGTGGCAATCAGCCCCAGCATTTT	CASSLGELRLSGNQPQHF
TRBJ2-7	TRBV29-1	11	-	few	TGCAGCGTTGTGGAAGTGTCCGAGCAGTACTTC	CSVVEVSEQYF
TRBJ1-5	TRBV5-1	12	-	-	TGCGCCAGCAGCTTGACTGGGGAGCCCCAGCATTTT	CASSLTGEPQHF
TRBJ2-4	TRBV10-1	11	TRBD2	-	TGCGCCAACAATAGCGGGAGTGAGCAGTACTTC	CANNSGSEQYF
TRBJ2-5	TRBV5-1	15	-	few	TGCGCCAGCAGCCCGGAGTCGCGTTCACAAGAGACCCAGTACTTC	CASSPESRSQETQYF
TRBJ2-7	TRBV6-5	15	TRBD2	few	TGTGCCAGCAGTTATAGGACTAGCGGTCCCTACGAGCAGTACTTC	CASSYRTSGPYEQYF
TRBJ1-1	TRBV20-1	12	-	few	TGCAGTGCCAGACGGACTGGCACTGAAGCTTTCTTT	CSARRTGTEAFF
TRBJ2-5	TRBV20-1	15	-	-	TGCAGTGCTAGAGATCCCACAAAGGGCCAAGAGACCCAGTACTTC	CSARDPTKGQETQYF
TRBJ2-5	TRBV29-1	15	TRBD2	few	TGCAGCGTTGAAGGCGTAGCGGGAGGGCCCCAGACCCAGTACTTC	CSVEGVAGGPQTQYF
TRBJ2-7	TRBV7-8	13	-	-	TGTGCCAGCAGCTTAGCAAGACCCGAAGAGCAGTACTTC	CASSLARPEEQYF
TRBJ2-1	TRBV7-2	15	-	few	TGTGCCAGCAGCTTCGAAAAAGGGGCGGGTAGTGAGCAGTTCTTC	CASSFEKGAGSEQFF
TRBJ1-6	TRBV9	15	-	few	TGTGCCAGCAGCGTAGAAGCGGGGGCTGGATCACCCCTCCACTTT	CASSVEAGAGSPLHF